The 19 T cell receptor beta chains given below trace back to one sample, sequenced in a study of multiple sclerosis patients with progressive multifocal leukoencephalopathy. Time point of the sample: before natalizumab initiation. Method: immunoSEQ multiplex PCR; TCRdb's copy keeps in-frame clones and lacks some. The data hold fewer than 40,000 clones, with 92% observed a single time. Input material: PBMCs. These receptors came from a man aged 30-40 years with multiple sclerosis.

This clone appeared a few times. The CDR3 protein is CASTPLWSNQPQHF. In DNA form, the CDR3 reads TGTGCCAGTACCCCATTATGGAGCAATCAGCCCCAGCATTTT. The chain joins TRBV19 to TRBJ1-5, with D uncertain. Germline CDR1 LNHDA, CDR2 SQIVND (reference sequence). With 7 bases removed from V and 1 base from J, the gap between germline ends came to 11 bases. This CDR3 comprises 14 residues. Combining the CDR3 with reference TRBV19 and TRBJ1-5 gives the whole variable domain DGGITQSPKYLFRKEGQNVTLSCEQNLNHDAMYWYRQDPGQGLRLIYYSQIVNDFQKGDIAEGYSVSREKKESFPLTVTSAQKNPTAFYLCASTPLWSNQPQHFGDGTRLSIL.

The genes are TRBV27 and TRBJ2-1; 10 bases agree with TRBD2. V was pared by 1 base and J by 4 bases, with 10 bases of the junction left unmatched. The germline V gene encodes CDR1 MNHEY and CDR2 SMNVEV (reference sequence). CDR3 size: 18 residues. The CDR3 is CASSLLGSSGSKYNEQFF. The CDR3 DNA is TGTGCCAGCAGTTTATTGGGCTCTAGCGGGAGCAAGTACAATGAGCAGTTCTTC.

V is TRBV19 and J is TRBJ1-2, with D possibly matching TRBD1 (5 bases). Trimming stripped 4 bases from V and 2 bases from J, with 11 bases between. This CDR3 is 14 amino acids long. CDR1 is LNHDA, CDR2 SQIVND, per germline (reference sequence). The DNA of the CDR3 is TGTGCCAGTAGTACCAGGGCAGGGAACTATGGCTACACCTTC. Amino acid sequence: CASSTRAGNYGYTF.

The V call is TRBV27, the J call TRBJ1-1, with D unresolved. This CDR3 is 14 amino acids long. Trimming pared 2 bases from V and 3 bases from J, leaving 10 bases between. The germline V gene encodes CDR1 MNHEY and CDR2 SMNVEV (reference sequence). The CDR3 DNA follows: TGTGCCAGCAGTTTAACGGTATGGGACACTGAAGCTTTCTTT. As protein: CASSLTVWDTEAFF.

The chain recombines TRBV14 with TRBJ2-4; TRBD2 might be the D (6 bases). CDR3 size: 14 residues. V was pared by 1 base and J by 13 bases, with 17 bases between. The V gene's germline CDR1 is SGHDN and CDR2 FVKESK. CDR3 DNA sequence: TGTGCCAGCAGCCAAGTTAGCGGTAGGGGAAAGCAGTACTTC. This translates into CASSQVSGRGKQYF.

The J gene is TRBJ2-1, the V gene TRBV7-2; D is ambiguous. CDR3 length: 13 residues. Per the germline V gene, CDR1 is SGHTA and CDR2 is FQGNSA. The V and J ends lost 2 bases and 9 bases respectively, with 11 bases between them. CDR3 residues: CASSLRRAGEQFF. The DNA for the CDR3 is TGTGCCAGCAGCTTACGTAGGGCCGGTGAGCAGTTCTTC.

This sequence joins TRBV15 and TRBJ1-1; D is undetermined. Trimming stripped 0 bases from V and 5 bases from J, with 25 bases between. This CDR3 comprises 19 residues. CDR1 LNHNV and CDR2 YYDKDF come from the germline V gene (reference sequence). CDR3 amino acids: CATSREPPRFPARGTEAFF. The CDR3 coding sequence is TGTGCCACCAGCAGAGAACCCCCCCGGTTCCCCGCACGAGGGACTGAAGCTTTCTTT. The whole variable domain, filled in from reference TRBV15 and TRBJ1-1, reads DAMVIQNPRYQVTQFGKPVTLSCSQTLNHNVMYWYQQKSSQAPKLLFHYYDKDFNNEADTPDNFQSRRPNTSFCFLDIRSPGLGDTAMYLCATSREPPRFPARGTEAFFGQGTRLTVV.

The chain couples TRBV15 to TRBJ2-1; the D gene could be TRBD1 or TRBD2 (5 bases each). This CDR3 comprises 15 residues. The V and J ends lost 1 base and 1 base respectively, with 8 bases between them. From germline, CDR1 is LNHNV and CDR2 YYDKDF (reference sequence). CDR3 in DNA: TGTGCCACCAGCAGAGGGGGGTGGTCCTACAATGAGCAGTTCTTC. It specifies CATSRGGWSYNEQFF.

The gene calls are TRBV18 and TRBJ2-2; D perhaps matches TRBD2 (6 bases). Trimming pared 3 bases from V and 8 bases from J, leaving 19 bases between. The CDR3 spans 16 residues. Per germline, CDR1 KGHSH and CDR2 LQKENI. The CDR3 loop reads CASSPPHLAELGELFF. CDR3 DNA sequence: TGTGCCAGCTCACCTCCCCACTTAGCGGAACTTGGGGAGCTGTTTTTT. Based on the CDR3 plus reference TRBV18 and TRBJ2-2, the full variable domain is NAGVMQNPRHLVRRRGQEARLRCSPMKGHSHVYWYRQLPEEGLKFMVYLQKENIIDESGMPKERFSAEFPKEGPSILRIQQVVRGDSAAYFCASSPPHLAELGELFFGEGSRLTVL.

The gene calls are TRBV11-2 and TRBJ2-1, with D maybe TRBD1 (6 bases). CDR1 and CDR2 (germline): SGHAT, FQNNGV. V shed 6 bases and J shed 5 bases, with 14 bases lying between them. The length of the CDR3 is 14 residues. The DNA of the CDR3 is TGTGCCAGCAGGAAGGGGGTCGTCGACAATGAGCAGTTCTTC. Translated, it gives CASRKGVVDNEQFF.

This sequence joins TRBV19 and TRBJ1-4; D possibly corresponds to TRBD1 (5 bases). V lost 7 bases to trimming and J lost 8 bases, with 14 bases between them. CDR3 size: 13 residues. The germline gives CDR1 LNHDA, CDR2 SQIVND (reference sequence). The CDR3 is CASTSAGVEKLFF. The CDR3 nucleotides read TGTGCCAGTACCTCCGCGGGGGTAGAAAAACTGTTTTTT.

V and J are TRBV9 and TRBJ2-1, with a possible D match to TRBD2 (6 bases). This CDR3 has 15 residues. V dropped 3 bases and J dropped 4 bases, with 14 bases sitting between them. Germline CDR1 SGDLS, CDR2 YYNGEE. The CDR3 here is CASSATSRLYNEQFF. CDR3 coding DNA: TGTGCCAGCAGCGCGACTAGTAGATTATACAATGAGCAGTTCTTC.

The chain carries TRBV2 and TRBJ1-3, with TRBD1 as a possible D gene (5 bases). The ends were cut back, 4 bases at V and 0 bases at J, with 13 bases in the middle. Per the germline V gene, CDR1 is SNHLY and CDR2 is FYNNEI. The CDR3 extends over 16 amino acids. DNA for the CDR3: TGTGCCAGCAGTGGCGGGGGACGGGCCTCTGGAAACACCATATATTTT. Translating gives CASSGGGRASGNTIYF.

The chain recombines TRBV5-6 with TRBJ1-2; D is possibly TRBD1 (6 bases). Trimming took off 5 bases at V and 0 bases at J, with 14 bases between the two ends. This CDR3 region has 15 residues. CDR1 and CDR2 (germline): SGHDT, YYEEEE. This CDR3 reads CASSKEQGSNYGYTF. The CDR3 DNA reads as TGTGCCAGCAGTAAAGAACAGGGCTCTAACTATGGCTACACCTTC. Full variable domain (outside the CDR3, taken from reference TRBV5-6 and TRBJ1-2): DAGVTQSPTHLIKTRGQQVTLRCSPKSGHDTVSWYQQALGQGPQFIFQYYEEEERQRGNFPDRFSGHQFPNYSSELNVNALLLGDSALYLCASSKEQGSNYGYTFGSGTRLTVV.

The gene calls are TRBV11-3 and TRBJ2-3; D not resolved. Trimming cost V 4 bases and J 3 bases, with 5 bases left between them. Per germline, CDR1 SGHNT and CDR2 YENEEA. The CDR3 covers 12 residues. CDR3 bases: TGTGCCAGCAGCTCGTCTACAGATACGCAGTATTTT. Amino acids: CASSSSTDTQYF.

The chain combines TRBV30 with TRBJ2-2; D is unclear. Germline CDR1 GTSNPN, CDR2 SVGIG (reference sequence). This CDR3 spans 13 amino acids. Trimming cost V 1 base and J 6 bases, with 9 bases left between them. CDR3 loop: CAWSARVAGELFF. As DNA, the CDR3 is TGTGCCTGGAGTGCAAGGGTGGCCGGGGAGCTGTTTTTT.

The chain employs TRBV5-1 and TRBJ2-7, with 9 bases aligning to TRBD1. This CDR3 has 12 residues. The germline CDR1 and CDR2 sequences are SGHRS and YFSETQ. V dropped 4 bases and J dropped 6; count of bases not matched to a gene: 2. The CDR3 DNA is TGCGCCAGCAGCCCGGGACAGGGCGAGCAGTACGTC. Translated, it gives CASSPGQGEQYV.

This chain links TRBV6-1 with TRBJ1-2; the D is unclear. In germline, CDR1 is MNHNS, CDR2 SASEGT. Trimming removed 5 bases at V and 7 bases at J, with 11 bases between. This CDR3 region has 12 residues. CDR3 nucleotides: TGTGCCAGCAGTCAGGAAGGGCTTGGCTACACCTTC. Amino acid sequence: CASSQEGLGYTF.

On this clone itself: This specimen includes other DNA sequences encoding the same CDR3. V usage is TRBV2 and J usage is TRBJ2-7, with D maybe TRBD1 (6 bases). CDR3 size: 21 residues. Germline V gives CDR1 SNHLY, CDR2 FYNNEI. V lost 6 bases and J 0 bases, leaving 33 bases between the germline ends. The CDR3 sequence is CASRGWGTHGEWAVGSYEQYF. In DNA form, the CDR3 reads TGTGCCAGCAGGGGGTGGGGGACACACGGTGAATGGGCAGTGGGCTCCTACGAGCAGTACTTC.